Detailed here is one TCR beta chain. The sample belongs to a study of control samples from healthy donors and cancer patients. This table comes from immunoSEQ multiplex PCR, and its TCRdb copy is limited to in-frame clones, with some not included. The repertoire includes approximately 210,000 clones, 91% of them detected once, and 1.8% sits in the top ten. The CDR3 runs to 16 residues. V was clipped by 0 bases and J by 2 bases; unmatched bases: 2. Per germline, CDR1 MNHEY and CDR2 SVGAGI. This chain connects TRBV6-5 to TRBJ1-3, with 9 bases lining up with TRBD1. Material: blood. This receptor was obtained from a man aged 25 to 40 in good health. The CDR3 sequence: CASSYSGQGTGNTIYF. The CDR3 region has the DNA TGTGCCAGCAGTTACTCGGGACAGGGAACTGGAAACACCATATATTTT.